What follows describes a single T cell receptor (beta chain). Its target is not known. The time point here: recipient sample about 28 days before transplant, after cytoreduction. Recipients were bled about 28 days pretransplant and at posttransplant days 30, 100, 180. The germline V gene has CDR1 SGHRS and CDR2 YFSETQ. With 7 bases clipped from V and 5 bases from J, the junction kept 10 bases outside the gene matches. The length of the CDR3 is 14 residues. This specimen belongs to a study of T cell clonotyping in hematopoietic cell transplantation. Study in general: Pretransplant recipient samples were taken after cytoreduction. Study-level points and caveats: Recipient TCR diversity dropped after transplant; expanded clonotypes rose from day 30 to 180.

Libraries were prepared by immunoSEQ multiplex PCR; TCRdb keeps only in-frame clonotypes and omits some of them. The sample has approximately 46,000 clones, 85% to 90% seen once; the top ten hold around 5.5%. The chain recombines TRBV5-1 with TRBJ2-7; 9 bases match TRBD1. This clonotype was sampled from a man in his 60s with biphenotypic leukemia. Some clones in this sample may be carry-over from other donors' samples. The specimen was peripheral blood mononuclear cells, collected before stem cell transplant. In DNA form, the CDR3 reads TGCGCCAGCGGCGGGACAGGGAGTTATAACGAGCAGTACTTC. This sequence encodes CASGGTGSYNEQYF. The entire variable domain, with the rest obtained from reference TRBV5-1 and TRBJ2-7, is as follows: KAGVTQTPRYLIKTRGQQVTLSCSPISGHRSVSWYQQTPGQGLQFLFEYFSETQRNKGNFPGRFSGRQFSNSRSEMNVSTLELGDSALYLCASGGTGSYNEQYFGPGTRLTVT.